This entry is about one T cell receptor (beta chain). Antigen: not known. This entry is derived from a study of spatial heterogeneity in lung cancer. Study details: Consistent detection of more beta-chain than alpha-chain sequences was observed. Study-level points and caveats: More often at tumor resection than at routine follow-up, ubiquitous expanded tumor TCRs were detected in the blood.

Every TCR cDNA molecule carried a tag that served as a unique molecular identifier. TCRdb processed the 5' RACE reads anew with MiXCR; each CDR3 protein has one entry. The sample consists of roughly 70,000 distinct CDR3 sequences, 13% of them appearing once. V lost 3 bases to trimming and J lost 0 bases, with 14 bases between them. The CDR3 has 16 amino acids. CDR1 KGHSH and CDR2 LQKENI come from the germline V gene. Stated time point: sample taken at primary tumor resection. Material for sequencing was whole RNA from tumor, nontumor lung or frozen PBMC, left unsorted. The donors comprised around 72 untreated early-stage non-small cell lung cancer patients.

This specimen consisted of PBMCs, obtained at surgery. The J gene is TRBJ1-1, the V gene TRBV18, with D perhaps matching TRBD1 (5 bases). The TCR comes from a male donor with early-stage non-small cell lung cancer. DNA of the CDR3: TGTGCCAGCTCACCTATTAGGACACACATGAACACTGAAGCTTTCTTT. Translation gives CASSPIRTHMNTEAFF.